These 24 T cell receptor beta chains share one sample of origin, sequenced in a study of early T cells in non-severe SARS-CoV-2 infection. TCRdb reprocessed the 5' RACE reads with MiXCR, giving one entry per CDR3 protein. The profile shows 95,000 to 120,000 distinct CDR3 sequences, roughly 12% of them singletons. The sequenced sample was whole blood. These receptors originate from an adult who was a healthcare worker with PCR-confirmed SARS-CoV-2 infection or an uninfected control (not recorded which).

This clonotype was detected many times. The rearrangement links TRBV6-2 or TRBV6-3 to TRBJ2-1; D unresolved. The germline CDR1 and CDR2 sequences are MNHEY and SVGEGT. V lost 2 bases, J lost 7 bases, and 3 bases lay in between. The CDR3 covers 11 residues. This CDR3 is CASSYGNEQFF. The CDR3 DNA reads as TGTGCCAGCAGTTACGGGAATGAGCAGTTCTTC.

The chain recombines TRBV29-1 with TRBJ1-1; D not resolved. V shed 4 bases and J shed 5 bases, with 11 bases lying between them. Germline V CDR1 and CDR2: SQVTM, ANQGSEA. This CDR3 is 12 amino acids long. The CDR3 spells CSVGTWKTEAFF. The DNA for the CDR3 is TGCAGCGTTGGTACCTGGAAGACTGAAGCTTTCTTT.

This clonotype showed up just a few times. V is TRBV5-1 and J is TRBJ2-1; 16 bases fit TRBD2. There are 17 residues in the CDR3. CDR1 SGHRS and CDR2 YFSETQ come from the germline V gene. The ends lost 4 bases at V and 4 bases at J; junction bases unmatched: 5. The CDR3 sequence: CASSGTSGRAVYNEQFF. The CDR3, as DNA: TGCGCCAGCAGCGGGACTAGCGGGAGGGCCGTTTACAATGAGCAGTTCTTC.

The V gene is TRBV19, the J gene TRBJ2-5; 9 bases line up with TRBD1. Trimming removed 6 bases from V and 3 bases from J; junction bases left unmatched: 5. Germline CDR1 LNHDA, CDR2 SQIVND (reference sequence). The CDR3 totals 14 residues. The DNA of the CDR3 is TGTGCCAGTAGAGTCACAGGGGGCAAAGAGACCCAGTACTTC. As protein: CASRVTGGKETQYF. Looking up the rest from reference TRBV19 and TRBJ2-5 gives the full variable domain: DGGITQSPKYLFRKEGQNVTLSCEQNLNHDAMYWYRQDPGQGLRLIYYSQIVNDFQKGDIAEGYSVSREKKESFPLTVTSAQKNPTAFYLCASRVTGGKETQYFGPGTRLLVL.

This clonotype came up a few times. The CDR3 DNA sequence: TGCGCCAGCAGTGTGGGGGGCGAGGCCACTGAAGCTTTCTTT. It is translated as CASSVGGEATEAFF. The chain recombines TRBV10-2 with TRBJ1-1; TRBD1 is a possible D gene (6 bases). The CDR3 extends over 14 amino acids. Germline CDR1 reads WSHSY; CDR2 reads SAAADI. V was shortened by 4 bases and J by 4 bases, with 13 bases between the two germline ends.

The CDR3: CSVIGRLMNTEAFF. As DNA, the CDR3 is TGCAGCGTCATCGGACGGTTAATGAACACTGAAGCTTTCTTT. The V gene is TRBV29-1, the J gene TRBJ1-1; D call uncertain. V was shortened by 6 bases and J by 0 bases, with 14 bases between the two germline ends. Per germline, CDR1 SQVTM and CDR2 ANQGSEA. This CDR3 is built from 14 residues.

This clonotype was counted between two and nine times. This chain joins TRBV5-1 and TRBJ2-6; D remains unclear. CDR1 is SGHRS and CDR2 is YFSETQ in the germline V gene. This CDR3 contains 15 residues. Trimming left V 5 bases short and J 0 bases short, with 9 bases between. The CDR3 loop is CASRYSDSGANVLTF. The CDR3 DNA sequence: TGCGCCAGCAGATACAGCGACTCTGGGGCCAACGTCCTGACTTTC.

V usage is TRBV25-1 and J usage is TRBJ2-1; no clear D. Germline CDR1 MGHDK, CDR2 SYGVNS. V was shortened by 2 bases and J by 6 bases, with 11 bases between the two germline ends. The CDR3 consists of 14 residues. CDR3 DNA sequence: TGTGCCAGCAGTGAAGGGGTTAGCCCCAATGAGCAGTTCTTC. This gives the protein CASSEGVSPNEQFF. Filled out from reference TRBV25-1 and TRBJ2-1, the complete variable domain reads EADIYQTPRYLVIGTGKKITLECSQTMGHDKMYWYQQDPGMELHLIHYSYGVNSTEKGDLSSESTVSRIRTEHFPLTLESARPSHTSQYLCASSEGVSPNEQFFGPGTRLTVL.

CDR3 protein: CASSPNPLYRNEQYF. The CDR3 DNA reads TGTGCCAGCAGCCCCAACCCCTTATACAGGAACGAGCAGTACTTC. This chain links TRBV28 with TRBJ2-7, with D possibly matching TRBD1 (5 bases). The germline V gene has CDR1 MDHEN and CDR2 SYDVKM. The CDR3 is made up of 15 amino acids. V lost 6 bases and J lost 5, with 20 bases in between. Full variable domain (missing parts from reference TRBV28 and TRBJ2-7): DVKVTQSSRYLVKRTGEKVFLECVQDMDHENMFWYRQDPGLGLRLIYFSYDVKMKEKGDIPEGYSVSREKKERFSLILESASTNQTSMYLCASSPNPLYRNEQYFGPGTRLTVT.

This clonotype has a handful of counts. The genes are TRBV9 and TRBJ1-6; 7 nucleotides align to TRBD1. The CDR3 sequence is 16 residues long. Looked up from germline, CDR1 is SGDLS and CDR2 is YYNGEE. V dropped 0 bases and J dropped 2; count of bases not matched to a gene: 2. Here the CDR3 reads CASSVGGTAYNSPLHF. In DNA, the CDR3 is TGTGCCAGCAGCGTAGGCGGGACAGCCTATAATTCACCCCTCCACTTT. Full variable domain (rest looked up from reference TRBV9 and TRBJ1-6): DSGVTQTPKHLITATGQRVTLRCSPRSGDLSVYWYQQSLDQGLQFLIQYYNGEERAKGNILERFSAQQFPDLHSELNLSSLELGDSALYFCASSVGGTAYNSPLHFGNGTRLTVT.

This clonotype was picked up a small number of times. The chain employs TRBV29-1 and TRBJ1-2, with D unresolved. The CDR3 length is 11 residues. In germline, CDR1 is SQVTM, CDR2 ANQGSEA. V lost 4 bases and J lost 1, with 4 bases in between. The CDR3 bases are TGCAGCGTTGTTGTTAACTATGGCTACACCTTC. It is translated as CSVVVNYGYTF.

This clonotype showed up many times. V gene TRBV28 combines with J gene TRBJ2-1; 9 bases agree with TRBD2. J lost 7 bases, V lost 6 bases, and 13 bases had no gene match. Germline V CDR1 and CDR2: MDHEN, SYDVKM. The CDR3 is 16 residues long. In nucleotides, the CDR3 is TGTGCCAGCAGCCCGGCCTCGTGGCTAGCGGGGAATGAGCAGTTCTTC. Translating gives CASSPASWLAGNEQFF.

This clonotype has more than one count but fewer than ten. The gene calls are TRBV25-1 and TRBJ2-3; 8 nucleotides agree with TRBD1. The CDR3 contains 15 residues. The J segment lost 0 bases and the V segment lost 5 bases, leaving 4 bases of the junction unmatched. CDR1 is MGHDK, CDR2 SYGVNS, per germline. CDR3 DNA: TGTGCCAGCAGTAAAGGGACAGGTAGCACAGATACGCAGTATTTT. It yields the protein CASSKGTGSTDTQYF.

This clonotype was seen a handful of times. V usage is TRBV7-9 and J usage is TRBJ2-1; TRBD1 agrees at 8 bases. Germline V lookup: CDR1 SEHNR, CDR2 FQNEAQ (reference sequence). This CDR3 is built from 16 residues. J lost 4 bases, V lost 5 bases, and 10 bases had no gene match. The CDR3 sequence is CASSGQGRGSYNEQFF. Written as DNA, the CDR3 is TGTGCCAGCAGCGGACAGGGTCGAGGGTCTTACAATGAGCAGTTCTTC.

This clonotype was observed many times. The rearrangement links TRBV7-8 to TRBJ1-4; a possible D gene is TRBD1 (5 bases). The V end was cut by 4 bases, the J end by 0 bases, with 9 bases between. CDR3 size: 15 residues. The germline V gene has CDR1 SGHVS and CDR2 FQNEAQ. The CDR3 loop reads CASSYDSATNEKLFF. The CDR3 coding sequence is TGTGCCAGCAGCTATGACAGTGCAACTAATGAAAAACTGTTTTTT.

This clonotype was observed many times. This chain joins TRBV7-9 and TRBJ1-1; no firm D call. The CDR3 covers 12 residues. Germline CDR1 and CDR2: SEHNR and FQNEAQ (reference sequence). V was pared by 5 bases and J by 3 bases, with 7 bases between. CDR3: CASSRDYTEAFF. As DNA, the CDR3 is TGTGCCAGCAGCCGGGATTACACTGAAGCTTTCTTT.

This clonotype was detected ten times or more. This chain uses TRBV5-1 with TRBJ2-1; possibly TRBD2 for D (5 bases). The germline V and J ends were trimmed by 7 bases and 4 bases, with 12 bases remaining between them. Per germline, CDR1 SGHRS and CDR2 YFSETQ. The CDR3 is made up of 13 amino acids. DNA of the CDR3: TGCGCCAGCCGGGGTGATGGATACAATGAGCAGTTCTTC. It yields the protein CASRGDGYNEQFF.

This clonotype has a handful of counts. The chain links TRBV7-9 to TRBJ1-5, with D possibly matching TRBD1 (6 bases). Trimming left V 5 bases short and J 8 bases short, with 13 bases between. Germline V gene data show CDR1 as SEHNR and CDR2 as FQNEAQ (reference sequence). The CDR3 runs 13 residues. This CDR3 reads CASSRGGGEPQHF. CDR3 in DNA: TGTGCCAGCAGCCGGGGAGGGGGTGAGCCCCAGCATTTT.

In its sample, this clonotype was seen many times. This chain uses TRBV30 with TRBJ2-7; D is possibly TRBD1 (6 bases). The CDR3 consists of 13 residues. Per the germline V gene, CDR1 is GTSNPN and CDR2 is SVGIG (reference sequence). Trimming removed 4 bases from V and 1 base from J, with 11 bases in between. CDR3 in amino acids: CAWKGDGSYEQYF. For the CDR3, the DNA is TGTGCCTGGAAGGGGGACGGATCCTACGAGCAGTACTTC.

There are many counts of this clonotype. This chain links TRBV19 with TRBJ2-2, with TRBD2 matching 12 bases. This CDR3 region has 17 residues. Germline values: CDR1 LNHDA, CDR2 SQIVND (reference sequence). V was clipped by 3 bases and J by 8 bases; unmatched bases: 10. The CDR3 sequence is CASSIPLLAGGGGELFF. Here the CDR3 DNA reads TGTGCCAGTAGTATCCCCCTCCTAGCGGGAGGGGGTGGGGAGCTGTTTTTT. Supplemented by reference TRBV19 and TRBJ2-2, the full variable domain reads DGGITQSPKYLFRKEGQNVTLSCEQNLNHDAMYWYRQDPGQGLRLIYYSQIVNDFQKGDIAEGYSVSREKKESFPLTVTSAQKNPTAFYLCASSIPLLAGGGGELFFGEGSRLTVL.

This clonotype has just a few counts. The chain recombines TRBV6-4 with TRBJ1-1; the D is unclear. This CDR3 contains 10 residues. CDR1 MRHNA and CDR2 SNTAGT come from the germline V gene. The ends were cut back, 8 bases at V and 3 bases at J, with 4 bases in the middle. The CDR3 DNA sequence: TGTGCCAGCCCCTACACTGAAGCTTTCTTT. As protein: CASPYTEAFF.

This clonotype was seen more than once but under ten times. This chain joins TRBV19 and TRBJ1-4, with 8 bases fitting TRBD1. There are 15 residues in the CDR3. V was pared by 6 bases and J by 6 bases, with 9 bases of the junction left unmatched. Per germline, CDR1 LNHDA and CDR2 SQIVND (reference sequence). In DNA form, the CDR3 reads TGTGCCAGTAGATTAGCAGGGGGCTCCGATGAAAAACTGTTTTTT. Translation gives CASRLAGGSDEKLFF.

This clonotype was seen a handful of times. The V and J genes are TRBV18 and TRBJ1-3, with D unresolved. Germline V gives CDR1 KGHSH, CDR2 LQKENI. The length of the CDR3 is 14 residues. Trimming removed 6 bases at V and 0 bases at J, with 9 bases between. In DNA form, the CDR3 reads TGTGCCAGCTCCCCCGGGGTCTCTGGAAACACCATATATTTT. Translating it yields CASSPGVSGNTIYF.

The chain recombines TRBV12-3 or TRBV12-4 with TRBJ1-1, with no clear D. Trimming stripped 4 bases from V and 0 bases from J, with 9 bases between. This CDR3 contains 14 residues. The chain's CDR3 is CASSYAQMNTEAFF. DNA of the CDR3: TGTGCCAGCAGTTATGCACAGATGAACACTGAAGCTTTCTTT.